This TCR beta chain came from a study of OX40 agonist ivuxolimab in advanced cancers. Study at large: The study gave patients intravenous ivuxolimab at 0.01 to 10 mg/kg every 2 weeks. Dose-escalation subjects each had hepatocellular carcinoma, melanoma, renal cell or head and neck cancer. Partial response was recorded in three patients: one hepatocellular carcinoma and two cutaneous melanoma cases.

V lost 2 bases, J lost 0 bases, and 10 bases lay in between. Germline CDR1 MNHNS, CDR2 SASEGT. CDR3 size: 16 residues. Profiling relied on immunoSEQ multiplex PCR, and the TCRdb table lists in-frame clones only, not all of them. The repertoire includes roughly 70,000 clones, roughly 88% of them detected once, and around 8.2% sits in the top ten. This sample comprised CD4+ or CD8+ T cells sorted from blood, obtained in a trial of the OX40 agonist ivuxolimab. The clonotype was recovered from an adult with an advanced solid tumor such as melanoma, head and neck, liver or kidney cancer. This sequence joins TRBV6-1 and TRBJ2-2; TRBD1 is a possible D gene (6 bases). In nucleotides, the CDR3 is TGTGCCAGCAGTGAATTTTCAGGGGCGAACACCGGGGAGCTGTTTTTT. Translated: CASSEFSGANTGELFF.